Each of the 23 T cell receptor beta chains below was sequenced from the same sample in a study of blood T cell repertoires in COVID-19. Clones were sequenced by immunoSEQ multiplex PCR, and TCRdb holds only the in-frame ones, with some missing. In the table there are around 25,000 clones, 88% of which are singletons. The sample was peripheral blood. These receptor sequences come from a woman between 45 and 65 years old with active COVID-19.

The chain employs TRBV24-1 and TRBJ2-5; perhaps TRBD1 as D (6 bases). Germline lookup yields CDR1 KGHDR and CDR2 SFDVKD. Trimming cost V 6 bases and J 0 bases, with 7 bases left between them. CDR3 length: 13 amino acids. CDR3 sequence (DNA): TGTGCCACCAGTCGGGACAACCAAGAGACCCAGTACTTC. Protein: CATSRDNQETQYF.

This chain links TRBV25-1 with TRBJ2-7, with 9 nucleotides matching TRBD1. This CDR3 has 13 amino acids. The germline CDR1 and CDR2 sequences are MGHDK and SYGVNS. The V segment lost 7 bases and the J segment 3 bases; nucleotides outside the gene matches: 4. The CDR3 protein is CASTQTGGYEQYF. The CDR3 bases are TGTGCCAGCACCCAGACAGGGGGCTACGAGCAGTACTTC.

The V gene is TRBV4-1, the J gene TRBJ1-3; 8 bases are a match to TRBD1. The CDR3 covers 16 residues. Germline CDR1 reads MGHRA; CDR2 reads YSYEKL. The trim removed 4 bases at V and 1 base at J, leaving 6 bases unmatched. The CDR3 is CASSRYRGGSGNTIYF. CDR3 DNA sequence: TGCGCCAGCAGCCGATACAGGGGGGGATCTGGAAACACCATATATTTT.

V gene TRBV10-3 combines with J gene TRBJ2-7; TRBD1 might be the D (7 bases). Trimming left V 0 bases short and J 5 bases short, with 17 bases between. The CDR3 has 16 residues. Per germline, CDR1 ENHRY and CDR2 SYGVKD. Here the CDR3 reads CAISESFLQGGNEQYF. DNA for the CDR3: TGTGCCATCAGTGAGTCTTTTCTTCAGGGGGGCAACGAGCAGTACTTC.

The chain employs TRBV5-4 and TRBJ2-7; perhaps TRBD2 as D (5 bases). CDR1 SGHNT and CDR2 YYREEE come from the germline V gene (reference sequence). Trimming pared 3 bases from V and 0 bases from J, leaving 7 bases between. This CDR3 spans 13 amino acids. The CDR3 sequence is CASSSTSSYEQYF. CDR3 sequence (DNA): TGTGCCAGCAGCTCTACTAGCTCCTACGAGCAGTACTTC.

The CDR3 loop reads CASSPETGAGGNTIYF. As DNA, the CDR3 is TGTGCCAGCAGCCCTGAGACAGGGGCAGGAGGAAACACCATATATTTT. This chain connects TRBV7-8 to TRBJ1-3; 8 nucleotides align to TRBD1. This CDR3 comprises 16 residues. Losses at the gene ends were 5 bases for V and 4 bases for J; bases not matched to a gene: 10. Per germline, CDR1 SGHVS and CDR2 FQNEAQ.

Comments on this clone: At one of its ends the junction is not consistent with the germline gene, which may arise from a read error. This chain joins TRBV7-7 and TRBJ2-3, with 11 bases that match TRBD2. CDR1 and CDR2 (germline): SSHAT, FNYEAQ (reference sequence). The CDR3 runs to 17 residues. CDR3 DNA: TGTGCTAGCAGCACCCGCAAACTAGCGGGAGAACCAGATACGCAGTATTTT. It codes for CASSTRKLAGEPDTQYF.

The chain couples TRBV18 to TRBJ1-3; D gene ambiguous. Trimming stripped 4 bases from V and 11 bases from J, with 15 bases between. Germline V gives CDR1 KGHSH, CDR2 LQKENI. The CDR3 is 13 amino acids. The CDR3 nucleotides are TGTGCCAGCTCACAAACGACCGCCGGGGCCATATATTTT. Translating gives CASSQTTAGAIYF.

The gene calls are TRBV5-4 and TRBJ1-2; 8 bases match TRBD1. Germline V lookup: CDR1 SGHNT, CDR2 YYREEE (reference sequence). The CDR3 has 15 residues. The J segment lost 2 bases and the V segment lost 3 bases, leaving 6 bases of the junction unmatched. The CDR3 is CASSSYRGINYGYTF. The CDR3 DNA sequence: TGTGCCAGCAGCTCCTACAGGGGGATAAACTATGGCTACACCTTC.

The V call is TRBV5-6, the J call TRBJ1-2; the match to TRBD1 covers 11 bases. Per the germline V gene, CDR1 is SGHDT and CDR2 is YYEEEE. The CDR3 spans 18 residues. With V trimmed by 4 bases and J by 4 bases, 15 bases remained unmatched. The CDR3 sequence is CASSILDRGRYILYGYTF. DNA of the CDR3: TGTGCCAGCAGCATCTTGGACAGGGGGCGTTACATCCTCTATGGCTACACCTTC.

The V gene is TRBV4-1, the J gene TRBJ2-2, with TRBD1 matching over 9 bases. Germline values: CDR1 MGHRA, CDR2 YSYEKL. This CDR3 is 15 amino acids long. V shed 5 bases, J shed 5 bases, and the junction held 6 bases outside the gene matches. CDR3 protein: CASSKGQGRTGELFF. The CDR3 DNA reads TGCGCCAGCAGCAAGGGACAGGGCCGAACCGGGGAGCTGTTTTTT.

This clone was seen a single time. This chain uses TRBV4-1 with TRBJ2-7; D is possibly TRBD2 (5 bases). There are 14 residues in the CDR3. V lost 0 bases to trimming and J lost 2 bases, with 8 bases between them. Germline V CDR1 and CDR2: MGHRA, YSYEKL. The CDR3 coding sequence is TGCGCCAGCAGCCAAGATCGGGGTACCTACGAGCAGTACTTC. Translation: CASSQDRGTYEQYF.

The chain is built from TRBV19 and TRBJ2-2; tentatively, D is TRBD1 (5 bases). Per germline, CDR1 LNHDA and CDR2 SQIVND (reference sequence). CDR3 length: 17 residues. The V end was cut by 7 bases, the J end by 0 bases, with 18 bases between. In nucleotides, the CDR3 is TGTGCCAGTAACCTGGACACCCAAGGCACGAACACCGGGGAGCTGTTTTTT. Translated: CASNLDTQGTNTGELFF.

The chain combines TRBV5-8 with TRBJ1-2; 9 positions agree with TRBD1. V dropped 4 bases and J dropped 4; count of bases not matched to a gene: 2. Germline V lookup: CDR1 SGHTS, CDR2 YDEGEE. The CDR3 runs to 13 residues. In DNA, the CDR3 is TGTGCCAGCAGCCAGACAGGGGGCTATGGCTACACCTTC. This encodes CASSQTGGYGYTF.

The chain uses TRBV11-1 and TRBJ2-7; 8 bases are a match to TRBD2. The CDR3 has 16 amino acids. Looked up from germline, CDR1 is SGHAT and CDR2 is FQDESV (reference sequence). Trimming at V came to 2 bases and at J to 7 bases, leaving 13 bases not matched to a gene. In nucleotides, the CDR3 is TGTGCCAGCAGCTTACTAGCGGGCCGGCCGGTTGGGGAGCAGTACTTC. Its protein is CASSLLAGRPVGEQYF.

This chain uses TRBV21-1 with TRBJ2-6; TRBD1, the table's D call, was not compared with the DNA. TRBV21-1 is a known pseudogene. This CDR3 is 17 amino acids long. The DNA of the CDR3 is TGTGCCAGCAGCACCACTGGACAGTACTCTGGGGCCAACGTCCTGACTTTC. It codes for CASSTTGQYSGANVLTF.

The chain uses TRBV10-3 and TRBJ1-2; 9 nucleotides align to TRBD1. V lost 2 bases, J lost 8 bases, and 15 bases stayed unmatched. CDR1 and CDR2 (germline): ENHRY, SYGVKD. The CDR3 is 17 residues long. CDR3 DNA: TGTGCCATCAGTGAGCAAAGGACAGGGGATAGTCCTCAGGGCTACACCTTC. This sequence encodes CAISEQRTGDSPQGYTF.

The chain combines TRBV3-1 (or the pseudogene TRBV3-2) with TRBJ1-2, with no clear D. The CDR3 runs 15 residues. The germline V gene has CDR1 LGHDT and CDR2 YNNKEL (reference sequence). Between the trimmed V and J ends, which lost 0 bases and 0 bases, there was a span of 8 bases. As DNA, the CDR3 is TGTGCCAGCAGCCAAGAAATACTGCCTAACTATGGCTACACCTTC. This gives the protein CASSQEILPNYGYTF.

The chain employs TRBV24-1 and TRBJ2-5, with D possibly matching TRBD1 (6 bases). Germline V gene sequence: CDR1 KGHDR, CDR2 SFDVKD. Trimming removed 3 bases from V and 0 bases from J, with 10 bases in between. The CDR3 contains 15 residues. CDR3 in DNA: TGTGCCACCAGTGATGCCACAGGGTACCAAGAGACCCAGTACTTC. Translating it yields CATSDATGYQETQYF.

The chain couples TRBV3-1 (or the pseudogene TRBV3-2) to TRBJ2-7; 10 nucleotides line up with TRBD2. The V and J ends lost 1 base and 0 bases, in that order; junction bases with no gene match: 6. Per the germline V gene, CDR1 is LGHDT and CDR2 is YNNKEL (reference sequence). The CDR3 spans 17 residues. The CDR3 loop is CASSQAPSGRASYEQYF. The CDR3 DNA reads as TGTGCCAGCAGCCAAGCCCCCAGCGGGAGGGCCTCCTACGAGCAGTACTTC.

V and J are TRBV2 and TRBJ1-3; a weak D match, TRBD1 (5 bases). This CDR3 has 15 amino acids. Germline CDR1 is SNHLY and CDR2 is FYNNEI. V lost 5 bases and J lost 0, with 11 bases in between. CDR3 nucleotides: TGTGCCAGCAGTCTCGACAGTGCCTCTGGAAACACCATATATTTT. As protein: CASSLDSASGNTIYF.

In DNA, the CDR3 is TGCGCCAGCAGCTTGGACACAGGGCCAGATACGCAGTATTTT. This sequence encodes CASSLDTGPDTQYF. J is TRBJ2-3 and V is TRBV5-1; maybe TRBD1 (6 bases). This CDR3 contains 14 residues. Trimming cost V 0 bases and J 4 bases, with 9 bases left between them. Germline assignment: CDR1 SGHRS and CDR2 YFSETQ.

The J gene is TRBJ1-3, the V gene TRBV11-2; 7 nucleotides align to TRBD1. CDR3 length equals 15 residues. Germline V gene lookup returns CDR1 SGHAT and CDR2 FQNNGV. J gave up 4 bases and V 1 base, and 4 bases lay outside the gene matches. The CDR3 region has the DNA TGTGCCAGCAGCTTAGGCACAGGGGTCGGAAACACCATATATTTT. It translates to CASSLGTGVGNTIYF.